This T cell receptor beta chain was sequenced during a study of blood T cells in healthy people across ages. Together with a sample-barcoded 5' primer, a J-beta primer mix was included in a second PCR lasting about 7 to 11 cycles. TCRdb reanalysed the 5' RACE reads using MiXCR and keeps one entry per CDR3 protein. In the table there are 650,000 or so distinct CDR3 sequences, around 52% of which are singletons. This clonotype was seen a single time. What it binds is unknown. Study-wide results and caveats: Diversity was estimated from one million T cells, and these estimates were considered underestimates. The fall in TCR beta diversity per million T cells was roughly linear with age.

Deletions cut 1 base from V and 3 bases from J, with 7 bases between. CDR1 is SGHTA and CDR2 is FQGNSA in the germline V gene. This CDR3 comprises 14 residues. Donors ranged from about 6 to 90 years old and were healthy Caucasians in Russia. Each donor had about 9.6 milliliters of peripheral blood drawn. The clonotype comes from a woman over 75 in good health. The sample taken for sequencing was blood. The chain joins TRBV7-2 to TRBJ2-4; D uncertain. The CDR3 loop is CASSLVGSKNIQYF. CDR3 nucleotide sequence: TGTGCCAGCAGCTTAGTTGGCAGCAAAAACATTCAGTACTTC.